This T cell receptor (beta chain) emerged from a study of HIV-infected patients and healthy controls. Study-level results: Untreated HIV+ repertoires had roughly threefold fewer distinct CDR3s and lower Shannon diversity than healthy controls. HIV-associated CDR3 frequencies dropped significantly during therapy; CMV-associated ones, mostly rising, changed nonsignificantly.

V lost 0 bases, J lost 8 bases, and 11 bases lay in between. The length of the CDR3 is 14 residues. CDR1 MNHEY and CDR2 SVGAGI come from the germline V gene. Alpha and beta constant-region primers primed reverse transcription of 400 to 500 ng RNA. Separate chain-specific third strand synthesis with multiplexing indices produced the alpha and beta libraries. Each cDNA molecule was barcoded, and a single primer pair amplified each chain. A 12-nucleotide barcode per molecule came from two concatenated random hexamers added pre-amplification. MiXCR, applied by TCRdb to the 5' RACE reads, yields one record per CDR3 protein. The sample lists roughly 6,600 distinct CDR3 sequences, about 10% occurring once. The sample holds a few counts of this clonotype. The antigen remains undetermined. Antiretroviral therapy had run roughly three months, about 14 weeks, before follow-up blood collection. Whole blood was used without fractionation, so all unsorted peripheral T cells were included.

Sequenced here: blood, sampled during antiretroviral therapy. The genes are TRBV6-5 and TRBJ1-5, with a weak D call TRBD1 (5 bases). The TCR originated in an adult with HIV infection. In nucleotides, the CDR3 is TGTGCCAGCAGTTACTCAGGGACCTCGGAGCCCCAGCATTTT. Its protein product is CASSYSGTSEPQHF.